This T cell receptor (beta chain) came from a study of shared clonotypes between healthy human individuals. This CDR3 has 16 residues. The germline gives CDR1 MDHEN, CDR2 SYDVKM. V dropped 4 bases and J dropped 4; count of bases not matched to a gene: 5. Donors were Caucasian adults residing in Nashville, Tennessee, USA. It was into CD45RA+ naive and CD45RA-negative memory subsets that the CD4+ cells were split. The test was conducted at deep level. Across several immunoSEQ plates, the genomic DNA of each subset was split evenly. The table came from immunoSEQ multiplex PCR; TCRdb's copy has only in-frame clones and leaves some out. The table has over a million clones, approximately 96% seen once; the top ten hold about 1.2%.

The chain carries TRBV28 and TRBJ2-5; 14 bases fit TRBD2. The source material was naive CD4+ T cells sorted from blood. The sample's subset: CD45RA+ positively selected. This TCR came from a man aged 25-45 years in good health. This chain's CDR3 is CASSSRTSGRRETQYF. DNA for the CDR3: TGTGCCAGCAGTTCCAGGACTAGCGGGAGGAGAGAGACCCAGTACTTC.